This T cell receptor (beta chain) stems from a study of T cell responses to AZD1222 COVID-19 vaccine. Broader study findings: Baseline seropositives among AZD1222 recipients totaled only six.

Turning to this clone: Its antigen is still unknown. The junction departs from germline at one end; a sequencing error may be responsible. Different DNA sequences within this sample yield the same CDR3.

This CDR3 region has 14 residues. The V gene's germline CDR1 is GTSNPN and CDR2 SVGIG (reference sequence). Sequencing used immunoSEQ multiplex PCR; TCRdb keeps in-frame clones, though not all of them. The table records roughly 190,000 clones, 80% to 95% of them present only once. This chain uses TRBV30 with TRBJ2-7; a weak D match, TRBD1 (5 bases). The sequence was collected from an adult who received the AZD1222 COVID-19 vaccine. The specimen was peripheral blood, collected 28 days after the second AZD1222 dose. The CDR3 is CAWRGPVSFYEQYF. The CDR3 nucleotides are TGTGCCTGGAGGGGGCCAGTCTCTTTCTACGAGCAGTATTTC.